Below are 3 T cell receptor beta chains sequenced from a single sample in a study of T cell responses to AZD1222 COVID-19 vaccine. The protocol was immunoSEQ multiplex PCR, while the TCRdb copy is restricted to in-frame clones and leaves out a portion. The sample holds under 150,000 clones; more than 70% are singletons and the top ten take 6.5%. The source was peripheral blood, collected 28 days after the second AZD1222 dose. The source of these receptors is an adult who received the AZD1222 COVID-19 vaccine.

CDR3 DNA sequence: TGTGCCAGCAGCTTAGTGACAGGGATGAACACTGAAGCTTTCTTT. Its translation is CASSLVTGMNTEAFF. The V and J genes are TRBV7-2 and TRBJ1-1; TRBD1 aligns across 7 bases. Germline CDR1 and CDR2: SGHTA and FQGNSA. Trimming removed 1 base from V and 0 bases from J; junction bases left unmatched: 2. The CDR3 runs 15 residues.

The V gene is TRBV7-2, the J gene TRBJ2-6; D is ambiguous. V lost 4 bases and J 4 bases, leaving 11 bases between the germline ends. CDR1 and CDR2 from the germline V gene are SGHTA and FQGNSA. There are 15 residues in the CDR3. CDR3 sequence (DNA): TGTGCCAGCAGCTACCAGCTGGTAGGGGCCAACGTCCTGACTTTC. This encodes CASSYQLVGANVLTF.

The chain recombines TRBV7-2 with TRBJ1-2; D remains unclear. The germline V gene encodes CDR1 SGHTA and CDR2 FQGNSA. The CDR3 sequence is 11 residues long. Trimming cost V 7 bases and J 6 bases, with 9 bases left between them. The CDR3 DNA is TGTGCCAGCACCCGAGCCAATGGCTACACCTTC. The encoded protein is CASTRANGYTF.